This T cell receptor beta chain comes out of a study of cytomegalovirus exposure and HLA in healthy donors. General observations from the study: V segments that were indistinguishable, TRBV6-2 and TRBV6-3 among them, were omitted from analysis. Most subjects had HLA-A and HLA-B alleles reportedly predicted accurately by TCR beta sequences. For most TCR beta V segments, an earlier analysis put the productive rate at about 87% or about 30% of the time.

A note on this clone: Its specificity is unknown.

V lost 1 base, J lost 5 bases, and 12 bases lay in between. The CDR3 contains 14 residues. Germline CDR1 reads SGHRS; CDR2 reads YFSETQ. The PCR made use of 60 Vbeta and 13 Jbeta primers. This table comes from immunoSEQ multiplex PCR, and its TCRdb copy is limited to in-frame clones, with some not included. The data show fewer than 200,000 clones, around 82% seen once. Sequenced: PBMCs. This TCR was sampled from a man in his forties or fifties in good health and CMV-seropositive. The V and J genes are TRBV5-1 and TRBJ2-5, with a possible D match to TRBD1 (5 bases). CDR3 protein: CASSLTGSGETQYF. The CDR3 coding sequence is TGCGCCAGCAGCTTGACAGGATCAGGGGAGACCCAGTACTTC.